This entry lists 18 T cell receptor beta chains sequenced from one sample in a study of beta chain features in type 1 diabetes. The entirety of the isolated RNA underwent reverse transcription, so expressed TCRB transcripts were sequenced. TCRdb keeps only in-frame clones here, not all; method: immunoSEQ multiplex PCR. The table has fewer than 250,000 clones, around 68% seen once. Sequencing input: naive CD4+ T cells from blood. The receptors derive from a man aged 25 to 40 in good health.

CDR3 protein: CSAVGATEAFF. CDR3 bases: TGCAGTGCCGTGGGGGCCACTGAAGCTTTCTTT. The rearrangement uses TRBV20-1 and TRBJ1-1; D is possibly TRBD1 (6 bases). CDR3 length: 11 amino acids. The germline V gene encodes CDR1 DFQATT and CDR2 SNEGSKA (reference sequence). Trimming pared 6 bases from V and 4 bases from J, leaving 9 bases between.

The V gene is TRBV29-1, the J gene TRBJ2-5; unclear D gene. The CDR3 sequence is 15 residues long. V dropped 0 bases and J dropped 7 bases, with 18 bases sitting between them. Germline V CDR1 and CDR2: SQVTM, ANQGSEA. CDR3 sequence: CSVEDRWSSSRTQYF. The CDR3 nucleotides are TGCAGCGTTGAAGATCGATGGAGCTCCTCGCGGACCCAGTACTTC.

About this clone itself: The sample holds other DNA sequences that translate to the same CDR3. This chain links TRBV29-1 with TRBJ2-7; D is undetermined. Germline V lookup: CDR1 SQVTM, CDR2 ANQGSEA. This CDR3 has 11 amino acids. Trimming took off 7 bases at V and 2 bases at J, with 9 bases between the two ends. The CDR3 sequence: CSAGATYEQYF. The DNA for the CDR3 is TGCAGCGCCGGTGCCACCTACGAGCAGTACTTC.

This chain links TRBV30 with TRBJ2-1; 10 nucleotides match TRBD2. Germline CDR1 reads GTSNPN; CDR2 reads SVGIG (reference sequence). The J segment lost 10 bases and the V segment lost 1 base, leaving 7 bases of the junction unmatched. The CDR3 extends over 14 amino acids. The CDR3 sequence is CAWSGSGGPREQFF. The CDR3, as DNA: TGTGCCTGGAGTGGTAGCGGGGGGCCAAGGGAGCAGTTCTTC.

The chain recombines TRBV19 with TRBJ2-7; 7 nucleotides agree with TRBD2. Germline trimming cut 5 bases from V and 6 bases from J; bases unmatched to any gene: 7. Per the germline V gene, CDR1 is LNHDA and CDR2 is SQIVND (reference sequence). This CDR3 has 13 amino acids. The CDR3 DNA reads TGTGCCAGTAGTCTGAGCGGGAAGGTCGAGCAGTACTTC. Translating it yields CASSLSGKVEQYF.

The chain combines TRBV27 with TRBJ2-2; 9 nucleotides align to TRBD1. The CDR3 sequence is 14 residues long. J was trimmed by 7 bases and V by 5 bases; bases with no gene match: 5. Per the germline V gene, CDR1 is MNHEY and CDR2 is SMNVEV (reference sequence). CDR3 sequence reads: CASSPWTGVGELFF. CDR3 nucleotide sequence: TGTGCCAGCAGTCCCTGGACAGGGGTCGGGGAGCTGTTTTTT.

The chain couples TRBV7-9 to TRBJ2-5; no definite D call. The CDR3 is 14 residues long. Trimming pared 6 bases from V and 1 base from J, leaving 12 bases between. Per the germline V gene, CDR1 is SEHNR and CDR2 is FQNEAQ (reference sequence). The CDR3 is CASSLSISQETQYF. The CDR3 bases are TGTGCCAGCAGTCTTTCAATATCCCAAGAGACCCAGTACTTC.

This clone was found a few times. V is TRBV30 and J is TRBJ1-4; D gene ambiguous. Germline-derived CDR1 and CDR2 are GTSNPN and SVGIG (reference sequence). The CDR3 runs to 10 residues. Trimming shortened V by 8 bases and J by 8 bases, and 9 bases separated the two germline ends. This chain's CDR3 is CATGREKLFF. Here the CDR3 DNA reads TGTGCCACTGGCAGAGAAAAACTGTTTTTT.

This clone was found a few times. The J gene is TRBJ2-7, the V gene TRBV28; D is unclear. The CDR3 loop spans 15 amino acids. The germline CDR1 and CDR2 sequences are MDHEN and SYDVKM. Trimming shortened V by 3 bases and J by 2 bases, and 14 bases separated the two germline ends. The CDR3 DNA reads as TGTGCCAGCAGTTTGGGTCGGAAGAACCCCTACGAGCAGTACTTC. The encoded protein is CASSLGRKNPYEQYF.

For this clone: The sample has other DNA sequences that encode this CDR3 too. The chain joins TRBV5-1 to TRBJ2-7; 9 positions agree with TRBD1. The V gene's germline CDR1 is SGHRS and CDR2 YFSETQ. The J segment lost 5 bases and the V segment lost 4 bases, leaving 7 bases of the junction unmatched. The CDR3 runs to 14 residues. CDR3 in DNA: TGCGCCAGCAGCCCGGGACAGGGTGGCAACGAGCAGTACTTC. This translates into CASSPGQGGNEQYF.

The chain carries TRBV5-1 and TRBJ1-1, with D tentatively TRBD1 (6 bases). The CDR3 is made up of 15 amino acids. V was pared by 1 base and J by 5 bases, with 15 bases between. Per the germline V gene, CDR1 is SGHRS and CDR2 is YFSETQ. The chain's CDR3 is CASSLTGNRGTEAFF. Written as DNA, the CDR3 is TGCGCCAGCAGCTTGACAGGGAATAGAGGAACTGAAGCTTTCTTT.

This clone came up once. V is TRBV29-1 and J is TRBJ2-7, with TRBD2 matching over 14 bases. Looked up from germline, CDR1 is SQVTM and CDR2 is ANQGSEA. This CDR3 contains 16 residues. Trimming at V came to 0 bases and at J to 5 bases, leaving 6 bases not matched to a gene. The CDR3 DNA follows: TGCAGCGTTGAAGAGACTAGGACTAGCGGGAGGAACGAGCAGTACTTC. Translating it yields CSVEETRTSGRNEQYF.

The rearrangement links TRBV9 to TRBJ2-5; D is possibly TRBD1 or TRBD2 (5 bases each). V lost 1 base and J lost 0, with 7 bases in between. The CDR3 is 14 amino acids. In germline, CDR1 is SGDLS, CDR2 YYNGEE. The CDR3 region has the DNA TGTGCCAGCAGCGTATGGGGGAACCAAGAGACCCAGTACTTC. It codes for CASSVWGNQETQYF. Supplemented by reference TRBV9 and TRBJ2-5, the full variable domain reads DSGVTQTPKHLITATGQRVTLRCSPRSGDLSVYWYQQSLDQGLQFLIQYYNGEERAKGNILERFSAQQFPDLHSELNLSSLELGDSALYFCASSVWGNQETQYFGPGTRLLVL.

The chain joins TRBV6-1 to TRBJ2-2, with a possible D match to TRBD2 (5 bases). CDR3 length equals 14 residues. Per the germline V gene, CDR1 is MNHNS and CDR2 is SASEGT. Trimming stripped 5 bases from V and 3 bases from J, with 10 bases between. CDR3 in DNA: TGTGCCAGCAGTAGCGGAATTTACACCGGGGAGCTGTTTTTT. Translation gives CASSSGIYTGELFF.

V is TRBV7-9 and J is TRBJ2-7; D unresolved. Trimming removed 4 bases from V and 3 bases from J, with 10 bases in between. The germline V gene encodes CDR1 SEHNR and CDR2 FQNEAQ (reference sequence). The CDR3 length is 13 residues. The CDR3 region has the DNA TGTGCCAGCAGCTCGTTGGGCGGCTACGAGCAGTACTTC. The encoded protein is CASSSLGGYEQYF.

The gene calls are TRBV29-1 and TRBJ2-1, with D uncertain. Germline CDR1 reads SQVTM; CDR2 reads ANQGSEA. This CDR3 contains 11 residues. V shed 3 bases and J shed 6 bases, with 6 bases lying between them. CDR3 amino acids: CSVDWVNEQFF. In DNA form, the CDR3 reads TGCAGCGTTGATTGGGTCAATGAGCAGTTCTTC.

The rearrangement links TRBV30 to TRBJ1-1; the D is unclear. V lost 2 bases, J lost 2 bases, and 0 bases lay in between. The CDR3 contains 10 residues. CDR1 and CDR2 (germline): GTSNPN, SVGIG (reference sequence). Here the CDR3 DNA reads TGTGCCTGGAGTAACACTGAAGCTTTCTTT. Translated: CAWSNTEAFF.

The chain links TRBV20-1 to TRBJ2-1, with 8 bases aligning to TRBD2. This CDR3 comprises 11 residues. Trimming took 5 bases from V and 16 from J; bases not matched to a gene: 10. Germline assignment: CDR1 DFQATT and CDR2 SNEGSKA (reference sequence). The CDR3 region has the DNA TGCAGTGCTCCCGGGACTAGGGGCCTTTTCTTC. Its translation: CSAPGTRGLFF.